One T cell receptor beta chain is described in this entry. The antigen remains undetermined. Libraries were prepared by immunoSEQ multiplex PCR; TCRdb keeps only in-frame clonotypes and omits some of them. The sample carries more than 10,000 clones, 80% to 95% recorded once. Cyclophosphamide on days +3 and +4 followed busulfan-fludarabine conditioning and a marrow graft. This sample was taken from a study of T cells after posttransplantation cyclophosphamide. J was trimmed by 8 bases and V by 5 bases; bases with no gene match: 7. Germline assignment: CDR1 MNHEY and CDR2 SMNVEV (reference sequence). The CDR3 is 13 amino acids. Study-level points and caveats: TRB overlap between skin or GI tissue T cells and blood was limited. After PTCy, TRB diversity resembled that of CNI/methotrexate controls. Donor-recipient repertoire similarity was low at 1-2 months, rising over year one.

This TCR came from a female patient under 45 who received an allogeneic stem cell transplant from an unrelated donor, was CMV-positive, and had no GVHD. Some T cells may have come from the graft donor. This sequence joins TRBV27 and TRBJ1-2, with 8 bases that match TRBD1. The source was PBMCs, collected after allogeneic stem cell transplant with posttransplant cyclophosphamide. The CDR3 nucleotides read TGTGCCAGCAGTCCCACAGGGGGGGGAGGCTACACCTTC. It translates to CASSPTGGGGYTF.